These 27 T cell receptor beta chains came from one sample sequenced in a study of shared T cell receptors in the human thymus. Sequencing was performed with immunoSEQ multiplex PCR; in TCRdb, only in-frame clones are kept and a portion is missing. Among hundreds of thousands of clones listed, 88% were seen once. These data were likewise used in another study, on human thymus T cells.

Sequenced: thymocytes. The source of these receptors is a boy under two years old with a congenital heart defect.

CDR3 sequence reads: CASSYGGIPTDTQYF. CDR3 DNA: TGTGCCAGCAGTTACGGCGGGATTCCCACAGATACGCAGTATTTT. The chain joins TRBV6-5 to TRBJ2-3, with TRBD2 as a possible D gene (6 bases). In germline, CDR1 is MNHEY, CDR2 SVGAGI. The CDR3 is made up of 15 amino acids. Trimming took off 2 bases at V and 2 bases at J, with 11 bases between the two ends.

This clone was found once. The chain links TRBV27 to TRBJ2-1; TRBD2 aligns across 10 bases. The length of the CDR3 is 17 residues. Trimming removed 6 bases from V and 1 base from J; junction bases left unmatched: 9. Germline CDR1 reads MNHEY; CDR2 reads SMNVEV (reference sequence). CDR3 sequence reads: CASSRPTSGPSYNEQFF. The CDR3 bases are TGTGCCAGCAGCCGACCGACTAGCGGGCCTTCCTACAATGAGCAGTTCTTC.

V gene TRBV5-8 combines with J gene TRBJ2-2, with 11 positions matching TRBD2. The CDR3 is 17 amino acids. The germline gives CDR1 SGHTS, CDR2 YDEGEE. V dropped 1 base and J dropped 0; count of bases not matched to a gene: 2. The CDR3: CASSLTSGSTNTGELFF. In DNA, the CDR3 is TGTGCCAGCAGCTTGACTAGCGGGAGTACGAACACCGGGGAGCTGTTTTTT.

Only one count was recorded for this clone. This sequence joins TRBV10-1 and TRBJ2-5; 10 positions match TRBD2. The CDR3 sequence is 19 residues long. Germline lookup yields CDR1 WNHNN and CDR2 SYGVQD (reference sequence). J was trimmed by 2 bases and V by 1 base; bases with no gene match: 13. As DNA, the CDR3 is TGCGCCAGCAGTGAGTTCCGGGGCCAAGCGGGAGGGAAACAAGAGACCCAGTACTTC. Protein product: CASSEFRGQAGGKQETQYF.

On this clone: One end of the junction fails to match germline, which may point to a read error. The genes are TRBV7-6 and TRBJ1-2, with D tentatively TRBD1 (5 bases). CDR3 size: 14 residues. Germline CDR1 is SGHVS and CDR2 is FNYEAQ. As DNA, the CDR3 is TGTGCCAGCAGCCTACGGCCCTCGCGCAGGGCTTGGTACTTC. Protein: CASSLRPSRRAWYF.

The chain links TRBV5-4 to TRBJ2-7, with 7 positions matching TRBD1. The CDR3 has 14 amino acids. Germline V gene sequence: CDR1 SGHNT, CDR2 YYREEE (reference sequence). V was pared by 5 bases and J by 3 bases, with 8 bases of the junction left unmatched. In DNA, the CDR3 is TGTGCCAGCAGTCGACAGGGTGTGGACTACGAGCAGTACTTC. Translation gives CASSRQGVDYEQYF.

The rearrangement joins TRBV27 to TRBJ2-7, with 10 bases identical to TRBD2. The CDR3 contains 18 residues. V lost 7 bases to trimming and J lost 5 bases; unmatched junction nucleotides: 20. Germline CDR1 is MNHEY and CDR2 is SMNVEV (reference sequence). This chain's CDR3 is CASTSNWVAGGGFHEQYF. The CDR3 DNA reads as TGTGCCAGCACCTCTAATTGGGTAGCGGGAGGAGGTTTCCACGAGCAGTACTTC.

V is TRBV5-1 and J is TRBJ2-7; 7 positions match TRBD1. This CDR3 has 14 amino acids. Germline values: CDR1 SGHRS, CDR2 YFSETQ. V lost 6 bases to trimming and J lost 3 bases; unmatched junction nucleotides: 9. As DNA, the CDR3 is TGCGCCAGCACCTCACAGGGGCGGAACTACGAGCAGTACTTC. Translated: CASTSQGRNYEQYF.

This clone was found once. The chain is built from TRBV6-5 and TRBJ2-1; TRBD1 aligns across 7 bases. CDR1 and CDR2 from the germline V gene are MNHEY and SVGAGI. Trimming took 6 bases from V and 4 from J; bases not matched to a gene: 9. The CDR3 has 15 residues. The CDR3 loop reads CASRIGQEAYNEQFF. The CDR3 region has the DNA TGTGCCAGCAGGATAGGACAGGAGGCGTACAATGAGCAGTTCTTC.

This clone occurred a few times. V and J are TRBV28 and TRBJ1-1; 10 nucleotides agree with TRBD1. Germline CDR1 is MDHEN and CDR2 is SYDVKM. V was pared by 5 bases and J by 8 bases, with 11 bases of the junction left unmatched. The CDR3 is 15 residues long. CDR3: CASSPPGQGGLEAFF. DNA for the CDR3: TGTGCCAGCAGTCCTCCAGGACAGGGGGGATTAGAAGCTTTCTTT.

V gene TRBV27 combines with J gene TRBJ1-1; tentatively, D is TRBD1 (5 bases). Per the germline V gene, CDR1 is MNHEY and CDR2 is SMNVEV (reference sequence). CDR3 length: 16 amino acids. V lost 1 base, J lost 0 bases, and 12 bases lay in between. CDR3 sequence: CASSLFQGLMNTEAFF. In nucleotides, the CDR3 is TGTGCCAGCAGTTTATTCCAGGGCCTGATGAACACTGAAGCTTTCTTT.

V is TRBV2 and J is TRBJ1-4, with D possibly being TRBD1 (5 bases). V shed 4 bases and J shed 5 bases, with 14 bases lying between them. CDR3 length: 15 amino acids. CDR1 is SNHLY, CDR2 FYNNEI, per germline. The CDR3 region is CASSGLQVLNEKLFF. For the CDR3, the DNA is TGTGCCAGCAGTGGGCTACAGGTGCTCAATGAAAAACTGTTTTTT.

The chain combines TRBV18 with TRBJ2-2, with 7 bases lining up with TRBD2. J was trimmed by 7 bases and V by 8 bases; bases with no gene match: 13. CDR3 length: 15 amino acids. Looked up from germline, CDR1 is KGHSH and CDR2 is LQKENI. The CDR3 region has the DNA TGTGCCAGCGCGACTGCACGGCGGGAGAGCGGGGAGCTGTTTTTT. It encodes CASATARRESGELFF.

This chain joins TRBV28 and TRBJ2-3; TRBD1 matches at 8 bases. Losses at the gene ends were 5 bases for V and 6 bases for J; bases not matched to a gene: 13. This CDR3 is 16 amino acids long. The V gene's germline CDR1 is MDHEN and CDR2 SYDVKM. The CDR3 bases are TGTGCCAGCAGTCCCCGGGACAGGCCGACATGGGATACGCAGTATTTT. It is translated as CASSPRDRPTWDTQYF.

This clone appeared a few times. V gene TRBV19 combines with J gene TRBJ2-4; 7 bases align to TRBD2. The germline V gene encodes CDR1 LNHDA and CDR2 SQIVND (reference sequence). Trimming removed 0 bases from V and 8 bases from J; junction bases left unmatched: 4. The CDR3 consists of 14 residues. CDR3 sequence reads: CASSIDWGGDIQYF. Here the CDR3 DNA reads TGTGCCAGTAGTATAGATTGGGGGGGAGACATTCAGTACTTC.

The J gene is TRBJ2-1, the V gene TRBV18; possible D gene TRBD2, 6 bases. Looked up from germline, CDR1 is KGHSH and CDR2 is LQKENI. Trimming cost V 3 bases and J 9 bases, with 12 bases left between them. This CDR3 comprises 13 residues. The CDR3 is CASSPGGIAEQFF. DNA of the CDR3: TGTGCCAGCTCACCGGGCGGGATCGCTGAGCAGTTCTTC.

CDR3: CASSLSGRVADTQYF. The CDR3 region has the DNA TGTGCCAGCAGCCTTAGCGGGAGGGTCGCAGATACGCAGTATTTT. V gene TRBV7-9 combines with J gene TRBJ2-3; 11 positions agree with TRBD2. V shed 5 bases and J 4 bases; nucleotides not matched to a gene: 5. CDR1 and CDR2 (germline): SEHNR, FQNEAQ (reference sequence). The CDR3 has 15 amino acids.

As regards this clone: Other DNA variants within this sample encode the same CDR3. The V and J genes are TRBV6-5 and TRBJ1-5; 9 bases are shared with TRBD1. V trimming: 6 bases; J trimming: 7 bases; junction bases outside the gene matches: 4. This CDR3 contains 13 residues. The V gene's germline CDR1 is MNHEY and CDR2 SVGAGI. The CDR3 protein is CASSPDRGQPQHF. DNA for the CDR3: TGTGCCAGCAGCCCGGACAGGGGACAGCCCCAGCATTTT.

This clone was seen only once. The CDR3 DNA follows: TGTGCCAGCAGCCAAGATGATCAGGGCGTGAGGGAGCAGTACTTC. It specifies CASSQDDQGVREQYF. The V and J genes are TRBV4-2 and TRBJ2-7; D may be TRBD1 (5 bases). The germline gives CDR1 LGHNA, CDR2 YNFKEQ. The CDR3 extends over 15 amino acids. The germline V and J ends were trimmed by 0 bases and 7 bases, with 16 bases remaining between them.

This chain links TRBV28 with TRBJ1-1; D is ambiguous. The V gene lost 1 base and the J gene lost 12 bases, with 21 bases spanning the gap. The germline CDR1 and CDR2 sequences are MDHEN and SYDVKM. CDR3 length: 15 amino acids. DNA of the CDR3: TGTGCCAGCAGTTTATTTGGTTCTGATGCAGGAGGATCTTTCTTT. It specifies CASSLFGSDAGGSFF.

The chain uses TRBV6-5 and TRBJ2-1; 9 positions match TRBD2. The ends lost 11 bases at V and 4 bases at J; junction bases unmatched: 9. The CDR3 contains 14 residues. The germline CDR1 and CDR2 sequences are MNHEY and SVGAGI. This chain's CDR3 is CAAAREGGYNEQFF. The CDR3 coding sequence is TGTGCCGCCGCGCGGGAGGGGGGATACAATGAGCAGTTCTTC.

This clone was found once. V is TRBV7-9 and J is TRBJ2-7; 10 bases agree with TRBD2. Per the germline V gene, CDR1 is SEHNR and CDR2 is FQNEAQ (reference sequence). V shed 5 bases and J 3 bases; nucleotides not matched to a gene: 13. The CDR3 extends over 17 amino acids. CDR3 nucleotides: TGTGCCAGCAGCCTCGGACTAGCGGCCTTGAGCCGCTACGAGCAGTACTTC. As protein: CASSLGLAALSRYEQYF.

V usage is TRBV2 and J usage is TRBJ2-3; 8 bases map to TRBD2. The CDR3 runs to 14 residues. Germline lookup yields CDR1 SNHLY and CDR2 FYNNEI. J gave up 2 bases and V 7 bases, and 5 bases lay outside the gene matches. CDR3 sequence: CASKTSAYTDTQYF. The CDR3 region has the DNA TGTGCCAGCAAGACTAGCGCTTACACAGATACGCAGTATTTT.

The chain combines TRBV5-1 with TRBJ1-1; a weak D match, TRBD1 (6 bases). Germline CDR1 and CDR2: SGHRS and YFSETQ. The germline V and J ends were trimmed by 4 bases and 1 base, with 17 bases remaining between them. CDR3 length: 16 residues. The CDR3 protein is CASSPGGGGGNTEAFF. Written as DNA, the CDR3 is TGCGCCAGCAGCCCTGGCGGGGGAGGGGGGAACACTGAAGCTTTCTTT.

This rearrangement joins TRBV27 to TRBJ2-3; 11 bases match TRBD2. This CDR3 spans 19 amino acids. Germline values: CDR1 MNHEY, CDR2 SMNVEV (reference sequence). The V gene end was trimmed by 5 bases and the J gene end by 1 base; junction bases not matched to a gene: 14. CDR3: CASSTGLAESNPGTDTQYF. As DNA, the CDR3 is TGTGCCAGCAGTACGGGACTAGCGGAGAGTAACCCGGGCACAGATACGCAGTATTTT.

V and J are TRBV4-3 and TRBJ1-1; 9 bases align to TRBD1. CDR3 size: 17 residues. V shed 2 bases and J 1 base; nucleotides not matched to a gene: 8. Germline V CDR1 and CDR2: LGHNA, YSLEER. CDR3 bases: TGCGCCAGCAGCCAACTCCGGACAGGGGCGGGGAACACTGAAGCTTTCTTT. Translating gives CASSQLRTGAGNTEAFF.

The chain carries TRBV27 and TRBJ2-3; 12 bases fit TRBD2. The V and J ends lost 5 bases and 2 bases, in that order; junction bases with no gene match: 2. The V gene's germline CDR1 is MNHEY and CDR2 SMNVEV (reference sequence). The CDR3 spans 15 residues. In DNA, the CDR3 is TGTGCCAGCAGTCGGACTAGCGGGAACACAGATACGCAGTATTTT. Its translation is CASSRTSGNTDTQYF.